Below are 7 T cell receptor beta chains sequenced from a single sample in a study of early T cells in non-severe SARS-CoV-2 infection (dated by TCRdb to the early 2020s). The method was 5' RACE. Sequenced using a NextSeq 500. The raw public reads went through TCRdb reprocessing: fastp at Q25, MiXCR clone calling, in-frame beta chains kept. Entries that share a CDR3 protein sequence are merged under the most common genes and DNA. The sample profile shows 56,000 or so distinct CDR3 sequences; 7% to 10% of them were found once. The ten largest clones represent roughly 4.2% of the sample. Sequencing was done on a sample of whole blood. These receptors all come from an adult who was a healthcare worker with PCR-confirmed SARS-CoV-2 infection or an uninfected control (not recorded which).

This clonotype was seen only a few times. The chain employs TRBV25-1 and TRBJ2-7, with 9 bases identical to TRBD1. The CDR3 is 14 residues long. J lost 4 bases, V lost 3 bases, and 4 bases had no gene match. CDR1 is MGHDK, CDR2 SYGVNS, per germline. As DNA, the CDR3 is TGTGCCAGCAGTGAGGGACAGGGTATTTACGAGCAGTACTTC. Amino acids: CASSEGQGIYEQYF.

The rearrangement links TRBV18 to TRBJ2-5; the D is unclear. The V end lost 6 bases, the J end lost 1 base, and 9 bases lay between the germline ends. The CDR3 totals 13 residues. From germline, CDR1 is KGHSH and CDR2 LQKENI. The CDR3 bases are TGTGCCAGCTCTCACCCATCCCAAGAGACCCAGTACTTC. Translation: CASSHPSQETQYF.

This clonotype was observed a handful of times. The CDR3 is CASTPRGRIGTSGPGNIQYF. CDR3 coding DNA: TGTGCCAGTACCCCCAGGGGCAGGATCGGGACTAGCGGTCCGGGAAACATTCAGTACTTC. The chain links TRBV19 to TRBJ2-4, with 11 bases fitting TRBD2. Germline V gene lookup returns CDR1 LNHDA and CDR2 SQIVND (reference sequence). The CDR3 loop spans 20 amino acids. The junction had 23 bases not matched to a gene; V was cut back by 7 bases and J by 6 bases.

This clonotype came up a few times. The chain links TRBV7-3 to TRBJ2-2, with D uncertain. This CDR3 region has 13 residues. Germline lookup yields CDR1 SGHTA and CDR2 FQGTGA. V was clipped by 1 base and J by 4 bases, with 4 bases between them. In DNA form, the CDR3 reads TGTGCCAGCAGCTTAAGCATCACCGGGGAGCTGTTTTTT. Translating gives CASSLSITGELFF.

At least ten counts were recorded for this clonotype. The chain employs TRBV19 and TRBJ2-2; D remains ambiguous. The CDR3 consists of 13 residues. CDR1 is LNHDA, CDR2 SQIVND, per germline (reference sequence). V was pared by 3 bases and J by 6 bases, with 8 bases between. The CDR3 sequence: CASSMVGPGELFF. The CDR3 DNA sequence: TGTGCCAGTAGTATGGTTGGGCCCGGGGAGCTGTTTTTT.

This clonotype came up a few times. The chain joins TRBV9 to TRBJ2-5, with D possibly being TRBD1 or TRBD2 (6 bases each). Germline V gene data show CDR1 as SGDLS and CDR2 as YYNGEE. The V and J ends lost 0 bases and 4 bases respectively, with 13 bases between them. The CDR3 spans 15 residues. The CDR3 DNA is TGTGCCAGCAGCGTAGATACAGGGCGGGGAGAGACCCAGTACTTC. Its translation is CASSVDTGRGETQYF. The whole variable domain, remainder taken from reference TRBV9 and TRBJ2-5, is DSGVTQTPKHLITATGQRVTLRCSPRSGDLSVYWYQQSLDQGLQFLIQYYNGEERAKGNILERFSAQQFPDLHSELNLSSLELGDSALYFCASSVDTGRGETQYFGPGTRLLVL.

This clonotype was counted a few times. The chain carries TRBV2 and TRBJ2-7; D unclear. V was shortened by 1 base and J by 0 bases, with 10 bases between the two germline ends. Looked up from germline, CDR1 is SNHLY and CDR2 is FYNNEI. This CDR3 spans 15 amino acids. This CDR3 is CASSEGAGVSYEQYF. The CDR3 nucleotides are TGTGCCAGCAGTGAAGGGGCAGGAGTCTCCTACGAGCAGTACTTC.